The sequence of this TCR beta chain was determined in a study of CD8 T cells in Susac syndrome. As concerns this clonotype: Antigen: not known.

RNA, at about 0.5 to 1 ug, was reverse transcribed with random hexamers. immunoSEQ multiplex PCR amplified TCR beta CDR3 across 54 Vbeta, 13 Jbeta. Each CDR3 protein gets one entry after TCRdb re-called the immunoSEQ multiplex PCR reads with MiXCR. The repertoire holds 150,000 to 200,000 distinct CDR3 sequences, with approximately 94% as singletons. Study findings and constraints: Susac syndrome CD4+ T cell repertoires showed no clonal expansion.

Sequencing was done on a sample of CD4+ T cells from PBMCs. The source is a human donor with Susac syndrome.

This CDR3 is CASSLVPGGRGDTQYF. The DNA of the CDR3 is TGCGCCAGCAGCTTGGTACCGGGGGGGCGGGGAGATACGCAGTATTTT. J is TRBJ2-3 and V is TRBV5-1, with 8 bases aligning to TRBD2. This CDR3 is 16 amino acids long. The germline CDR1 and CDR2 sequences are SGHRS and YFSETQ. V was pared by 0 bases and J by 5 bases, with 8 bases of the junction left unmatched.